The clone carrying this T cell receptor beta chain has just a few counts. Original processing notes: Amplification of reference gene primers was used by the study to estimate nucleated cell counts. Clones were read by immunoSEQ multiplex PCR, and TCRdb kept only the in-frame ones, dropping some. V, J and clone size reflect that table, while D and trimming were determined from the DNA. The sample records approximately 300,000 clones, about 85% being singletons. This sample stems from a study of blood T cell repertoires in COVID-19. Across the whole study: Spain, Italy and the United States supplied samples that represented acute and convalescent COVID-19.

The V segment lost 7 bases and the J segment 4 bases; nucleotides outside the gene matches: 12. Germline V gives CDR1 PRHDT, CDR2 FYEKMQ (reference sequence). The CDR3 totals 15 residues. The chain combines TRBV13 with TRBJ2-5, with 7 nucleotides matching TRBD2. Material: PBMCs or T cells enriched from blood (not recorded which). The sequence was collected from a woman aged 25-40 years who had been exposed to COVID-19. The CDR3 DNA reads TGTGCCAGCACTAGCTCCGGGGGGAGTTTAGAGACCCAGTACTTC. Its protein is CASTSSGGSLETQYF.